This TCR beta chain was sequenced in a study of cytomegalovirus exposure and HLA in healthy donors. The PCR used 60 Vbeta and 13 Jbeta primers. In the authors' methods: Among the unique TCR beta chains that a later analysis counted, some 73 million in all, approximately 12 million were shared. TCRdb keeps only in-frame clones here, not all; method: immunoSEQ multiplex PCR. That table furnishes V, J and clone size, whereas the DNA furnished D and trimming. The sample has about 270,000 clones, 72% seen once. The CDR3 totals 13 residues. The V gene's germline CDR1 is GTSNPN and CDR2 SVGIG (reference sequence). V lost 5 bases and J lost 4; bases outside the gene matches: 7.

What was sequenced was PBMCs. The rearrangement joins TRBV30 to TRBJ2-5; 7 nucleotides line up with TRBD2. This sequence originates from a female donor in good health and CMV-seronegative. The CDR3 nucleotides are TGTGCCTGGTCCGAAGCGGGGTTAGAGACCCAGTACTTC. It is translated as CAWSEAGLETQYF.